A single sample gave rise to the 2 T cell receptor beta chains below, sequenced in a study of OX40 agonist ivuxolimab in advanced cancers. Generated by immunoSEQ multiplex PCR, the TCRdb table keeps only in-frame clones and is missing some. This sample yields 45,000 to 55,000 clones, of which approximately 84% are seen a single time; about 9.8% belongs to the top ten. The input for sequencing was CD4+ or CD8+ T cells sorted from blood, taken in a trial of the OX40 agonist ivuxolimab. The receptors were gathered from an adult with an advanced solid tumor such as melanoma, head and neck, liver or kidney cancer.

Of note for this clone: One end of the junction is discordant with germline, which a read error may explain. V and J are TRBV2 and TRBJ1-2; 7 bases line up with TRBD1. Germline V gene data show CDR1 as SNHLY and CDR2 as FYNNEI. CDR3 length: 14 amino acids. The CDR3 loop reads CALKGAEANYGYTF. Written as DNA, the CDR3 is TGCGCTTTGAAGGGGGCAGAAGCTAACTATGGCTACACCTTC.

The CDR3, as DNA: TGTGCCAGCTCACCGTCGACTTTGGCCTACGAGCAGTACTTC. It yields the protein CASSPSTLAYEQYF. This sequence joins TRBV18 and TRBJ2-7; no firm D call. CDR1 is KGHSH and CDR2 is LQKENI in the germline V gene. V lost 3 bases and J lost 2, with 11 bases in between. This CDR3 region has 14 residues.